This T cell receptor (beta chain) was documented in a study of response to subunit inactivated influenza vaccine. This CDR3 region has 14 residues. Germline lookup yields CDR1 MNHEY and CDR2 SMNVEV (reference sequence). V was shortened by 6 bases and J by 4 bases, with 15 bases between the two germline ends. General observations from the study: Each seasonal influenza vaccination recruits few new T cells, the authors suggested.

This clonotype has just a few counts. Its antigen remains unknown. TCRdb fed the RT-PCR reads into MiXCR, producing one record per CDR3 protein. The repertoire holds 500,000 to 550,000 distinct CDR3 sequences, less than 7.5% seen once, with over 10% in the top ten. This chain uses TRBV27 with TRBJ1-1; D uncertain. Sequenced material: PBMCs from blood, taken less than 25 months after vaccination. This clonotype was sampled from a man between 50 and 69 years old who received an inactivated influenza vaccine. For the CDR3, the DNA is TGTGCCAGCAGAGTACTCGGAAAGTCCACTGAAGCTTTCTTT. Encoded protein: CASRVLGKSTEAFF.